Below, 26 T cell receptor beta chains from the same sample are listed, as sequenced in a study of identical twins. A single record per CDR3 protein comes from TCRdb applying MiXCR to the 5' RACE reads. This sample yields 500,000 to 550,000 distinct CDR3 sequences, of which 22% are seen a single time; about 0.93% belongs to the top ten. These data were also reused for a study on T cells expressing NK-cell markers.

The sample was CD4+ T cells sorted from blood. The receptors originated from a woman younger than 30 in good health.

J is TRBJ2-7 and V is TRBV7-9; possibly TRBD2 for D (6 bases). The CDR3 loop spans 15 amino acids. Germline lookup yields CDR1 SEHNR and CDR2 FQNEAQ (reference sequence). Trimming pared 1 base from V and 3 bases from J, leaving 13 bases between. For the CDR3, the DNA is TGTGCCAGCAGCTTAGGATTTGGCGGGAACTACGAGCAGTACTTC. It codes for CASSLGFGGNYEQYF.

This clonotype was counted a few times. This rearrangement joins TRBV28 to TRBJ1-2, with D maybe TRBD1 (5 bases). Germline loops: CDR1 MDHEN, CDR2 SYDVKM. The CDR3 extends over 12 amino acids. DNA for the CDR3: TGTGCAGCCGGGGGGGAAAGCTATGGCTACACCTTC. Its translation: CAAGGESYGYTF.

This clonotype has only a few counts. The rearrangement joins TRBV20-1 to TRBJ2-7, with D unresolved. This CDR3 has 16 amino acids. CDR1 and CDR2 from the germline V gene are DFQATT and SNEGSKA (reference sequence). V was cut by 1 base and J by 4 bases, with 20 bases left in between. In DNA, the CDR3 is TGCAGTGCTAGAGCGGCGAGACTTGGTATAATTTACGAGCAGTACTTC. It translates to CSARAARLGIIYEQYF.

The chain combines TRBV18 with TRBJ1-5; 10 bases line up with TRBD1. The CDR3 has 17 amino acids. Germline V CDR1 and CDR2: KGHSH, LQKENI. V was clipped by 5 bases and J by 0 bases; unmatched bases: 7. CDR3 DNA sequence: TGTGCCAGCTCAGCCGGGACAGGGGATTATAGCAATCAGCCCCAGCATTTT. This codes for CASSAGTGDYSNQPQHF. Combining the CDR3 with reference TRBV18 and TRBJ1-5 gives the whole variable domain NAGVMQNPRHLVRRRGQEARLRCSPMKGHSHVYWYRQLPEEGLKFMVYLQKENIIDESGMPKERFSAEFPKEGPSILRIQQVVRGDSAAYFCASSAGTGDYSNQPQHFGDGTRLSIL.

This clonotype was counted between two and nine times. V gene TRBV5-1 combines with J gene TRBJ2-3, with a weak D call TRBD2 (6 bases). Germline V gene data show CDR1 as SGHRS and CDR2 as YFSETQ. This CDR3 region has 14 residues. V was trimmed by 4 bases and J by 1 base, leaving 10 bases between them. The CDR3 is CASSKAGRTDTQYF. The CDR3, as DNA: TGCGCCAGCAGCAAAGCGGGTCGCACAGATACGCAGTATTTT.

This clonotype has just a few counts. This sequence joins TRBV15 and TRBJ2-1, with 7 positions matching TRBD2. The CDR3 has 14 amino acids. The J segment lost 5 bases and the V segment lost 8 bases, leaving 9 bases of the junction unmatched. CDR1 and CDR2 from the germline V gene are LNHNV and YYDKDF (reference sequence). The CDR3 DNA follows: TGTGCCACCCGGGGGAGGGAGATTAACAATGAGCAGTTCTTC. It codes for CATRGREINNEQFF.

The chain's CDR3 is CASAKEGFLYNEQFF. CDR3 nucleotide sequence: TGCGCCAGCGCCAAGGAGGGATTTCTCTACAATGAGCAGTTCTTC. The genes are TRBV5-1 and TRBJ2-1; maybe TRBD2 (6 bases). The CDR3 sequence is 15 residues long. Germline-derived CDR1 and CDR2 are SGHRS and YFSETQ. Trimming removed 7 bases at V and 3 bases at J, with 17 bases between.

This clonotype showed up just a few times. This rearrangement joins TRBV5-1 to TRBJ2-7, with D perhaps TRBD1 (7 bases). CDR3 length: 15 amino acids. Between the trimmed V and J ends, which lost 0 bases and 1 base, there was a span of 11 bases. The V gene's germline CDR1 is SGHRS and CDR2 YFSETQ. The CDR3, as DNA: TGCGCCAGCAGCTTGGTGGCAGGGGGGTCCTACGAGCAGTACTTC. Residues: CASSLVAGGSYEQYF.

This clonotype came up many times. The rearrangement joins TRBV11-3 to TRBJ2-1, with 9 bases identical to TRBD2. The J segment lost 0 bases and the V segment lost 4 bases, leaving 4 bases of the junction unmatched. Germline loops: CDR1 SGHNT, CDR2 YENEEA. The length of the CDR3 is 16 residues. CDR3 coding DNA: TGTGCCAGCAGCTCACCAGCGGGGGGCTCCTACAATGAGCAGTTCTTC. This gives the protein CASSSPAGGSYNEQFF.

CDR3 region: CASSWAGLAGIDEQFF. CDR3 in DNA: TGCGCCAGCAGCTGGGCGGGACTAGCGGGGATCGATGAGCAGTTCTTC. J is TRBJ2-1 and V is TRBV5-1; TRBD2 matches at 13 bases. The ends lost 3 bases at V and 8 bases at J; junction bases unmatched: 8. Germline CDR1 is SGHRS and CDR2 is YFSETQ. This CDR3 comprises 16 residues.

This clonotype has only a few counts. The chain joins TRBV7-9 to TRBJ2-3, with D maybe TRBD2 (6 bases). Trimming cost V 1 base and J 2 bases, with 10 bases left between them. The CDR3 is made up of 15 amino acids. CDR1 SEHNR and CDR2 FQNEAQ come from the germline V gene (reference sequence). The CDR3, as DNA: TGTGCCAGCAGCTTAGGACCGGGAGACACAGATACGCAGTATTTT. This encodes CASSLGPGDTDTQYF.

This clonotype was detected a few times. The genes are TRBV4-3 and TRBJ2-1, with 11 bases aligning to TRBD2. Germline assignment: CDR1 LGHNA and CDR2 YSLEER. The CDR3 sequence is 19 residues long. Trimming took 2 bases from V and 3 from J; bases not matched to a gene: 12. CDR3 sequence reads: CASSQRNSGRALLYNEQFF. CDR3 coding DNA: TGCGCCAGCAGCCAACGAAATAGCGGGAGGGCCCTCCTCTACAATGAGCAGTTCTTC.

The chain recombines TRBV20-1 with TRBJ2-6, with D tentatively TRBD1 (5 bases). The germline V gene has CDR1 DFQATT and CDR2 SNEGSKA (reference sequence). This CDR3 has 15 amino acids. Deletions cut 2 bases from V and 2 bases from J, with 10 bases between. The CDR3 nucleotides read TGCAGTGCTAGACAGGGTGGGGCTGGGGCCAACGTCCTGACTTTC. Encoded protein: CSARQGGAGANVLTF.

V gene TRBV30 combines with J gene TRBJ2-7; TRBD1 is a possible D gene (5 bases). The CDR3 contains 12 residues. Trimming removed 3 bases from V and 2 bases from J, with 8 bases in between. Germline V gene sequence: CDR1 GTSNPN, CDR2 SVGIG (reference sequence). CDR3 bases: TGTGCCTGGAGCCCCAGGGCCTACGAGCAGTACTTC. Protein sequence: CAWSPRAYEQYF.

In this sample, this clonotype turned up a few times. CDR3 DNA: TGTGCCAGCAGCGGGGATTACAATCAGCCCCAGCATTTT. Protein: CASSGDYNQPQHF. The chain has TRBV11-2 and TRBJ1-5; D unresolved. Trimming cost V 5 bases and J 3 bases, with 8 bases left between them. Germline loops: CDR1 SGHAT, CDR2 FQNNGV. The CDR3 extends over 13 amino acids.

This rearrangement joins TRBV24-1 to TRBJ2-1; D gene uncertain. Germline CDR1 KGHDR, CDR2 SFDVKD. Trimming removed 3 bases at V and 7 bases at J, with 9 bases between. This CDR3 has 13 amino acids. CDR3 sequence reads: CATSDERWNEQFF. In nucleotides, the CDR3 is TGTGCCACCAGTGATGAGAGATGGAATGAGCAGTTCTTC.

This clonotype was recorded a few times. V is TRBV20-1 and J is TRBJ2-7; D remains ambiguous. The length of the CDR3 is 15 residues. Germline V CDR1 and CDR2: DFQATT, SNEGSKA (reference sequence). V was pared by 1 base and J by 2 bases, with 15 bases between. CDR3 in DNA: TGCAGTGCTAGAGCAGACTTCCGGAACACCTACGAGCAGTACTTC. It specifies CSARADFRNTYEQYF.

This chain joins TRBV9 and TRBJ2-1; TRBD2 agrees at 11 bases. This CDR3 region has 17 residues. Trimming cost V 2 bases and J 4 bases; bases outside gene matches: 8. The germline V gene has CDR1 SGDLS and CDR2 YYNGEE. The CDR3 loop is CASSVASSGGVYNEQFF. The CDR3 nucleotides read TGTGCCAGCAGCGTCGCCAGTAGCGGGGGGGTATACAATGAGCAGTTCTTC.

The rearrangement uses TRBV20-1 and TRBJ2-7; perhaps D is TRBD1 or TRBD2 (6 bases each). V gave up 3 bases and J gave up 4 bases, with 13 bases separating them. This CDR3 has 13 residues. Germline V gives CDR1 DFQATT, CDR2 SNEGSKA (reference sequence). The CDR3 loop is CSARGQGRYEQYF. The CDR3 DNA reads as TGCAGTGCTAGGGGGCAGGGGAGGTACGAGCAGTACTTC.

This clonotype has a count of ten or more. V gene TRBV10-3 combines with J gene TRBJ2-2, with 9 bases matching TRBD1. The germline gives CDR1 ENHRY, CDR2 SYGVKD. The CDR3 sequence is 14 residues long. V lost 10 bases to trimming and J lost 5 bases; unmatched junction nucleotides: 8. CDR3 region: CATNDRGRTGELFF. CDR3 nucleotide sequence: TGTGCCACCAACGACAGGGGGAGGACCGGGGAGCTGTTTTTT.

The chain combines TRBV15 with TRBJ2-7; D not resolved. Trimming removed 1 base at V and 6 bases at J, with 10 bases between. The germline V gene encodes CDR1 LNHNV and CDR2 YYDKDF (reference sequence). CDR3 length: 13 residues. CDR3 bases: TGTGCCACCAGCAGAGCAGGTCGTCGCGAGCAGTACTTC. Encoded protein: CATSRAGRREQYF.

This chain links TRBV29-1 with TRBJ1-2; D may be TRBD1 (6 bases). CDR1 is SQVTM, CDR2 ANQGSEA, per germline. This CDR3 has 12 residues. V lost 7 bases and J 4 bases, leaving 13 bases between the germline ends. The CDR3 DNA is TGCAGCGCTGGCGGACAGACCTATGGCTACACCTTC. Translating it yields CSAGGQTYGYTF.

This clonotype was counted only a few times. The J gene is TRBJ2-5, the V gene TRBV12-3 or TRBV12-4; 9 bases align to TRBD2. The CDR3 is made up of 16 amino acids. V lost 7 bases, J lost 5 bases, and 14 bases stayed unmatched. The DNA of the CDR3 is TGTGCCAGCACCCTTCGGGTAGCGGGAGTAGGGGAGACCCAGTACTTC. Amino acids: CASTLRVAGVGETQYF.

The chain's CDR3 is CASSQGSQGVVTGELFF. CDR3 DNA sequence: TGCGCCAGCAGCCAAGGGAGCCAGGGTGTAGTGACCGGGGAGCTGTTTTTT. V and J are TRBV4-3 and TRBJ2-2; D may be TRBD1 (5 bases). CDR1 and CDR2 from the germline V gene are LGHNA and YSLEER. This CDR3 is 17 amino acids long. With 1 base removed from V and 5 bases from J, the gap between germline ends came to 17 bases.

The chain links TRBV20-1 to TRBJ2-3; D possibly corresponds to TRBD2 (6 bases). The germline CDR1 and CDR2 sequences are DFQATT and SNEGSKA (reference sequence). Deletions cut 3 bases from V and 3 bases from J, with 19 bases between. The CDR3 sequence is 16 residues long. The CDR3 bases are TGCAGTGCTAGGAGTCCTAGCGCCGAGCTAACAGATACGCAGTATTTT. Protein sequence: CSARSPSAELTDTQYF.

J is TRBJ1-1 and V is TRBV7-9, with 7 nucleotides matching TRBD1. The germline V gene has CDR1 SEHNR and CDR2 FQNEAQ (reference sequence). The CDR3 has 16 amino acids. The V segment lost 5 bases and the J segment 6 bases; nucleotides outside the gene matches: 15. In DNA, the CDR3 is TGTGCCAGCAGCCCTATAGGGGGCTCGCGCATTCCTGAAGCTTTCTTT. It specifies CASSPIGGSRIPEAFF.